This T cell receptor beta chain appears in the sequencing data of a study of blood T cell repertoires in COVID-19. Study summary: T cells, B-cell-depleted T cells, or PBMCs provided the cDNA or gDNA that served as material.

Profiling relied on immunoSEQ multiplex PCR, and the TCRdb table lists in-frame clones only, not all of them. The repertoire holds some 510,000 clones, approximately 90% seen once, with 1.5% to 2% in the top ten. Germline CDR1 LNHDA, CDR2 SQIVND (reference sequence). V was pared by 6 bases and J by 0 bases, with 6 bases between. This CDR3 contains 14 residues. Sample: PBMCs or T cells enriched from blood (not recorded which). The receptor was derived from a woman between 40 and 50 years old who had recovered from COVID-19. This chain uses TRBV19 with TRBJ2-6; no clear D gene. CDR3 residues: CASRAPSGANVLTF. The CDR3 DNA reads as TGTGCCAGTAGGGCACCCTCTGGGGCCAACGTCCTGACTTTC.